This entry lists 19 T cell receptor beta chains sequenced from one sample in a study of blood T cell repertoires in COVID-19. TCRdb's table, derived via immunoSEQ multiplex PCR, lists solely in-frame clones and lacks some. The sample holds 170,000 or so clones, around 90% seen once. Sequenced material: peripheral blood. These receptor sequences come from a man aged 55-75 years with COVID-19, enrolled during active disease.

The rearrangement joins TRBV21-1 to TRBJ2-7; whether TRBD2, the table's D call, matches the DNA was not checked. TRBV21-1 has pseudogene status. This CDR3 comprises 16 residues. The DNA for the CDR3 is TGTGCCAGCAGCAAATACCGGTTTGGTAACGCGGGGGAGCAGTACTTC. Translation: CASSKYRFGNAGEQYF.

CDR3 sequence: CASSYPTGALYEQYF. DNA for the CDR3: TGTGCCAGCAGTTACCCGACAGGGGCTCTCTACGAGCAGTACTTC. The rearrangement links TRBV6-6 to TRBJ2-7, with TRBD1 matching over 8 bases. The CDR3 covers 15 residues. CDR1 MNHNY and CDR2 SVGAGI come from the germline V gene (reference sequence). Trimming at V came to 2 bases and at J to 3 bases, leaving 6 bases not matched to a gene.

The gene calls are TRBV2 and TRBJ2-2, with 7 bases fitting TRBD1. Germline CDR1 reads SNHLY; CDR2 reads FYNNEI. V shed 5 bases and J 4 bases; nucleotides not matched to a gene: 13. This CDR3 region has 17 residues. The DNA for the CDR3 is TGTGCCAGCAGTAATCAGAACAGGGGCGGTCGCACCGGGGAGCTGTTTTTT. Its protein is CASSNQNRGGRTGELFF.

The chain has TRBV5-5 and TRBJ2-1; D gene unclear. The V gene lost 1 base and the J gene lost 3 bases, with 11 bases spanning the gap. This CDR3 comprises 15 residues. CDR1 and CDR2 (germline): SGHKS, YYEKEE (reference sequence). CDR3 sequence: CASSLSPVSYNEQFF. CDR3 nucleotide sequence: TGTGCCAGCAGCTTGTCCCCGGTTAGCTACAATGAGCAGTTCTTC.

The chain has TRBV3-1 (or the pseudogene TRBV3-2) and TRBJ2-7; 13 nucleotides match TRBD2. The CDR3 loop spans 24 amino acids. The V gene end was trimmed by 0 bases and the J gene end by 1 base; junction bases not matched to a gene: 24. CDR1 and CDR2 from the germline V gene are LGHDT and YNNKEL (reference sequence). CDR3 loop: CASSQDCGDTSGRASPHKSYEQYF. The CDR3, as DNA: TGTGCCAGCAGCCAAGACTGTGGGGATACTAGCGGGAGGGCCTCACCACATAAGTCCTACGAGCAGTACTTC.

The CDR3 DNA reads TGTGCCAGTAGTCAAGGGGGTTTGAATGAAAAACTGTTTTTT. Its protein is CASSQGGLNEKLFF. This sequence joins TRBV19 and TRBJ1-4, with D possibly matching TRBD1 (6 bases). Germline lookup yields CDR1 LNHDA and CDR2 SQIVND (reference sequence). V was pared by 5 bases and J by 5 bases, with 12 bases between. CDR3 length: 14 residues.

Turning to this clone: This sample includes further DNA sequences coding for the same CDR3. The chain carries TRBV6-2 or TRBV6-3 and TRBJ1-5; the D gene is possibly TRBD1 (5 bases). CDR1 and CDR2 (germline): MNHEY, SVGEGT. Between the trimmed V and J ends, which lost 2 bases and 1 base, there was a span of 9 bases. This CDR3 has 15 residues. The DNA of the CDR3 is TGTGCCAGCAGTTACAGTAGGGGCAGCAATCAGCCCCAGCATTTT. The encoded protein is CASSYSRGSNQPQHF.

The chain is built from TRBV18 and TRBJ2-7, with 8 bases matching TRBD2. CDR1 is KGHSH, CDR2 LQKENI, per germline. The trim removed 1 base at V and 0 bases at J, leaving 5 bases unmatched. The CDR3 spans 16 residues. The CDR3 nucleotides read TGTGCCAGCTCACCACAGGCTAGCGGGTCCTCCTACGAGCAGTACTTC. Translating gives CASSPQASGSSYEQYF.

The rearrangement uses TRBV19 and TRBJ2-7; TRBD2 agrees at 11 bases. Looked up from germline, CDR1 is LNHDA and CDR2 is SQIVND (reference sequence). J lost 4 bases, V lost 3 bases, and 2 bases had no gene match. This CDR3 region has 14 residues. The CDR3 sequence: CASSILAGGYEQYF. The CDR3 nucleotides are TGTGCCAGTAGTATCCTAGCGGGGGGTTACGAGCAGTACTTC.

This clone was counted only a few times. The chain combines TRBV4-3 with TRBJ1-5; D unresolved. Per the germline V gene, CDR1 is LGHNA and CDR2 is YSLEER. Trimming shortened V by 1 base and J by 4 bases, and 14 bases separated the two germline ends. There are 16 residues in the CDR3. The CDR3 sequence: CASSQGRVLRNQPQHF. CDR3 DNA sequence: TGCGCCAGCAGCCAAGGTCGGGTGCTCCGAAATCAGCCCCAGCATTTT.

This clone was seen a single time. The V gene is TRBV14, the J gene TRBJ1-1; TRBD1 is a possible D gene (6 bases). Deletions cut 3 bases from V and 7 bases from J, with 15 bases between. The CDR3 contains 14 residues. Germline V gene sequence: CDR1 SGHDN, CDR2 FVKESK. CDR3 sequence reads: CASSQRARTVEAFF. The CDR3 DNA reads TGTGCCAGCAGCCAGAGGGCCCGGACAGTTGAAGCTTTCTTT.

This clone was counted between two and nine times. This chain connects TRBV10-2 to TRBJ2-1; 14 positions match TRBD2. Per germline, CDR1 WSHSY and CDR2 SAAADI. This CDR3 has 16 amino acids. The trim removed 6 bases at V and 6 bases at J, leaving 7 bases unmatched. This CDR3 is CASSRGTSGSRNEQFF. CDR3 nucleotide sequence: TGCGCCAGCAGCCGAGGGACTAGCGGGAGTCGCAATGAGCAGTTCTTC.

V gene TRBV24-1 combines with J gene TRBJ2-1, with 8 bases that match TRBD2. CDR1 is KGHDR and CDR2 is SFDVKD in the germline V gene. V dropped 7 bases and J dropped 3; count of bases not matched to a gene: 7. This CDR3 has 15 amino acids. CDR3 sequence (DNA): TGTGCCACCAGCCCAGCGGGAGTTGACTACAATGAGCAGTTCTTC. Amino acid sequence: CATSPAGVDYNEQFF.

This chain uses TRBV3-1 (or the pseudogene TRBV3-2) with TRBJ1-2, with 8 bases fitting TRBD1. CDR1 and CDR2 from the germline V gene are LGHDT and YNNKEL (reference sequence). The V gene end was trimmed by 3 bases and the J gene end by 2 bases; junction bases not matched to a gene: 11. The CDR3 sequence is 17 residues long. The CDR3 is CASSHSDRGYLNYGYTF. The CDR3 DNA reads TGTGCCAGCAGCCACTCCGACAGGGGATACCTAAACTATGGCTACACCTTC.

V and J are TRBV7-3 and TRBJ2-2; TRBD1 agrees at 10 bases. V lost 1 base, J lost 6 bases, and 8 bases stayed unmatched. Germline V gene data show CDR1 as SGHTA and CDR2 as FQGTGA. CDR3 length: 17 amino acids. CDR3 in DNA: TGTGCCAGCAGCTTAAGGATCGGGACAGGGGTGGCCGGGGAGCTGTTTTTT. This gives the protein CASSLRIGTGVAGELFF.

The chain links TRBV19 to TRBJ2-1; 13 bases align to TRBD2. This CDR3 spans 20 amino acids. Trimming at V came to 0 bases and at J to 0 bases, leaving 8 bases not matched to a gene. CDR1 is LNHDA and CDR2 is SQIVND in the germline V gene (reference sequence). The CDR3 sequence: CASSIDPQRLAGGSYNEQFF. The CDR3 DNA follows: TGTGCCAGTAGTATAGATCCCCAAAGACTAGCGGGAGGCTCCTACAATGAGCAGTTCTTC.

The count of this clone is one. The chain is built from TRBV30 and TRBJ1-1; perhaps TRBD1 as D (5 bases). Trimming removed 1 base at V and 0 bases at J, with 9 bases between. The CDR3 spans 14 residues. The germline CDR1 and CDR2 sequences are GTSNPN and SVGIG (reference sequence). Written as DNA, the CDR3 is TGTGCCTGGAGTGCGACAGCAATGAACACTGAAGCTTTCTTT. Its protein product is CAWSATAMNTEAFF. Complete variable domain (other parts from reference TRBV30 and TRBJ1-1): SQTIHQWPATLVQPVGSPLSLECTVEGTSNPNLYWYRQAAGRGLQLLFYSVGIGQISSEVPQNLSASRPQDRQFILSSKKLLLSDSGFYLCAWSATAMNTEAFFGQGTRLTVV.

This chain connects TRBV7-2 to TRBJ1-4; 8 bases line up with TRBD1. The CDR3 has 16 amino acids. Germline V gene sequence: CDR1 SGHTA, CDR2 FQGNSA. V lost 4 bases to trimming and J lost 3 bases; unmatched junction nucleotides: 7. This CDR3 is CASSSLPGQANEKLFF. CDR3 bases: TGTGCCAGCAGCTCCTTACCGGGACAGGCTAATGAAAAACTGTTTTTT.

The chain combines TRBV28 with TRBJ2-3; D is undetermined. CDR3 length: 14 residues. Trimming left V 2 bases short and J 6 bases short, with 12 bases between. Germline CDR1 reads MDHEN; CDR2 reads SYDVKM. The CDR3, as DNA: TGTGCCAGCAGTTTAGTGAACAGTTTCGATACGCAGTATTTT. This sequence encodes CASSLVNSFDTQYF.